The 15 T cell receptor beta chains reported below all come from one sample, sequenced in a study of blood T cells in healthy people across ages. Then a second PCR, running about 6 to 12 cycles, was carried out with a sample-barcoded 5' primer and a J-beta primer mix. TCRdb ran MiXCR on the 5' RACE reads and lists one entry per CDR3 protein. The sample records 780,000 or so distinct CDR3 sequences, 20% to 25% being singletons. These sequences were also reported in another study, on T cells of mothers and their children.

Sequencing was done on a sample of blood. Every receptor here comes from a boy younger than 18 in good health.

This clonotype was counted many times. This chain connects TRBV6-4 to TRBJ2-1, with a tentative D call TRBD1 (5 bases). Germline V CDR1 and CDR2: MRHNA, SNTAGT. The CDR3 extends over 14 amino acids. Deletions cut 3 bases from V and 5 bases from J, with 11 bases between. For the CDR3, the DNA is TGTGCCAGCAGTGAGGGGCCGGAAAACAATGAGCAGTTCTTC. Translated: CASSEGPENNEQFF.

The V gene is TRBV5-1, the J gene TRBJ2-7; 8 bases are shared with TRBD2. Germline loops: CDR1 SGHRS, CDR2 YFSETQ. V was clipped by 7 bases and J by 2 bases; unmatched bases: 8. The CDR3 length is 14 residues. CDR3 loop: CASGAGASAYEQYF. CDR3 nucleotide sequence: TGCGCCAGCGGAGCGGGAGCTAGCGCCTACGAGCAGTACTTC.

This rearrangement joins TRBV20-1 to TRBJ1-1; the D gene is possibly TRBD1 (6 bases). Germline assignment: CDR1 DFQATT and CDR2 SNEGSKA (reference sequence). Trimming left V 5 bases short and J 2 bases short, with 18 bases between. CDR3 length: 15 amino acids. CDR3 DNA sequence: TGCAGTGCTTGGGACACACATGGATCCAACACTGAAGCTTTCTTT. Translated: CSAWDTHGSNTEAFF.

This clonotype was seen only a few times. The chain couples TRBV28 to TRBJ2-3, with TRBD2 matching 10 bases. Germline values: CDR1 MDHEN, CDR2 SYDVKM. This CDR3 is 15 amino acids long. The trim removed 3 bases at V and 7 bases at J, leaving 7 bases unmatched. CDR3 DNA: TGTGCCAGCAGTTTCGCAGCGGGGGGGCTTAATACGCAGTATTTT. As protein: CASSFAAGGLNTQYF.

V usage is TRBV4-3 and J usage is TRBJ1-4; D is unresolved. Germline V gene sequence: CDR1 LGHNA, CDR2 YSLEER. V lost 1 base, J lost 4 bases, and 10 bases lay in between. This CDR3 region has 15 residues. The CDR3 loop is CASSQAGSGNEKLFF. The CDR3 DNA reads TGCGCCAGCAGCCAAGCAGGCAGTGGTAATGAAAAACTGTTTTTT.

The genes are TRBV7-6 and TRBJ2-7, with 7 positions matching TRBD2. V dropped 5 bases and J dropped 6; count of bases not matched to a gene: 10. There are 14 residues in the CDR3. Germline V lookup: CDR1 SGHVS, CDR2 FNYEAQ. The CDR3 DNA is TGTGCCAGCAGCCCCCGGCGGGAGACCCCCGAGCAGTACTTC. Protein: CASSPRRETPEQYF.

The chain is built from TRBV29-1 and TRBJ2-3; D unresolved. With 4 bases removed from V and 3 bases from J, the gap between germline ends came to 14 bases. Per germline, CDR1 SQVTM and CDR2 ANQGSEA. The CDR3 length is 14 residues. The CDR3 bases are TGCAGCGTTGTCTTTGGCAGTAGGACAGATACGCAGTATTTT. Translating gives CSVVFGSRTDTQYF.

This clonotype was counted only a few times. The chain has TRBV20-1 and TRBJ1-1; unclear D gene. The germline gives CDR1 DFQATT, CDR2 SNEGSKA (reference sequence). Trimming left V 1 base short and J 2 bases short, with 8 bases between. The CDR3 spans 13 residues. The CDR3 protein is CSARAVGNTEAFF. In DNA, the CDR3 is TGCAGTGCTAGAGCAGTCGGTAACACTGAAGCTTTCTTT.

The rearrangement links TRBV12-3 or TRBV12-4 to TRBJ2-7; no reliable D call. Trimming took off 6 bases at V and 2 bases at J, with 11 bases between the two ends. The CDR3 is 13 amino acids. As DNA, the CDR3 is TGTGCCAGCAGCTTTGCCGTTACCTACGAGCAGTACTTC. It specifies CASSFAVTYEQYF.

J is TRBJ2-7 and V is TRBV15; TRBD1 aligns across 9 bases. V lost 3 bases to trimming and J lost 6 bases; unmatched junction nucleotides: 6. The CDR3 is 14 residues long. CDR1 and CDR2 from the germline V gene are LNHNV and YYDKDF (reference sequence). The CDR3: CATSRSRDRVEQYF. The DNA for the CDR3 is TGTGCCACCAGCAGGAGCCGGGACAGGGTCGAGCAGTACTTC.

The sample holds a few counts of this clonotype. The junction shows a germline mismatch at one end, possibly a read error. V is TRBV18 and J is TRBJ2-7; D tentatively reads TRBD1 or TRBD2 (5 bases each). Germline CDR1 and CDR2: KGHSH and LQKENI. The CDR3 sequence is 18 residues long. The CDR3 coding sequence is TGTGCCAGCTCACCACGAGAGGGGCAGGGCGGAGGTCGGAATGAGCGGTTCTTC. It codes for CASSPREGQGGGRNERFF. Drawing the rest from reference TRBV18 and TRBJ2-7, the complete variable domain is NAGVMQNPRHLVRRRGQEARLRCSPMKGHSHVYWYRQLPEEGLKFMVYLQKENIIDESGMPKERFSAEFPKEGPSILRIQQVVRGDSAAYFCASSPREGQGGGRNERFFGPGTRLTVT.

V gene TRBV29-1 combines with J gene TRBJ1-2; tentative D call: TRBD1 (5 bases). Trimming cost V 1 base and J 8 bases, with 20 bases left between them. CDR3 size: 15 residues. CDR1 and CDR2 (germline): SQVTM, ANQGSEA. CDR3 sequence: CSVEGRDGFSRGYTF. In nucleotides, the CDR3 is TGCAGCGTTGAAGGACGGGACGGTTTCTCTCGCGGCTACACCTTC.

This clonotype came up a few times. V usage is TRBV6-6 and J usage is TRBJ2-7, with 7 bases that match TRBD1. The V segment lost 6 bases and the J segment 0 bases; nucleotides outside the gene matches: 8. CDR1 and CDR2 from the germline V gene are MNHNY and SVGAGI (reference sequence). The CDR3 spans 15 residues. The DNA of the CDR3 is TGTGCCAGCAGAAGTACCGGGACAGCCTCCTACGAGCAGTACTTC. Encoded protein: CASRSTGTASYEQYF.

This clonotype was seen many times. V and J are TRBV7-9 and TRBJ2-1, with TRBD2 identical over 9 bases. The V gene end was trimmed by 5 bases and the J gene end by 4 bases; junction bases not matched to a gene: 6. This CDR3 has 15 amino acids. Germline V gene data show CDR1 as SEHNR and CDR2 as FQNEAQ (reference sequence). In DNA, the CDR3 is TGTGCCAGCAGCGAGGTGGCGGGGGGGTACAATGAGCAGTTCTTC. It translates to CASSEVAGGYNEQFF.

The rearrangement uses TRBV4-3 and TRBJ1-1, with 8 bases identical to TRBD1. Germline CDR1 reads LGHNA; CDR2 reads YSLEER. Trimming removed 3 bases from V and 4 bases from J; junction bases left unmatched: 7. This CDR3 is built from 15 residues. CDR3 amino acids: CASSQDPGGGTEAFF. In DNA, the CDR3 is TGCGCCAGCAGCCAGGACCCAGGGGGCGGCACTGAAGCTTTCTTT.